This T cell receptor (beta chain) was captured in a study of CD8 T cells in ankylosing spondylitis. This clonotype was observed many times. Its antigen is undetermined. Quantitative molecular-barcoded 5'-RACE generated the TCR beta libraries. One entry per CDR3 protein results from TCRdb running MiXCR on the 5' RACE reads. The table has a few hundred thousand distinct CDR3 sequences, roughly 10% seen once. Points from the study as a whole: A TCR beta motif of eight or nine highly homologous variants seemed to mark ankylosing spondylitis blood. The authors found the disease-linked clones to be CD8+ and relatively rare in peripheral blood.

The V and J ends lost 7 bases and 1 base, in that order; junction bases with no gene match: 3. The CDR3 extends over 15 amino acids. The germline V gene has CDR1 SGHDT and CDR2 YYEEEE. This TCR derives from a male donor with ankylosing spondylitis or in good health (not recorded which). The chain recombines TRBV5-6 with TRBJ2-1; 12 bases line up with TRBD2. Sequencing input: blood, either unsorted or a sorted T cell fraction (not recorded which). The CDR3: CASVLAGGSYNEQFF. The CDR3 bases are TGTGCCAGCGTACTAGCGGGGGGATCCTACAATGAGCAGTTCTTC.